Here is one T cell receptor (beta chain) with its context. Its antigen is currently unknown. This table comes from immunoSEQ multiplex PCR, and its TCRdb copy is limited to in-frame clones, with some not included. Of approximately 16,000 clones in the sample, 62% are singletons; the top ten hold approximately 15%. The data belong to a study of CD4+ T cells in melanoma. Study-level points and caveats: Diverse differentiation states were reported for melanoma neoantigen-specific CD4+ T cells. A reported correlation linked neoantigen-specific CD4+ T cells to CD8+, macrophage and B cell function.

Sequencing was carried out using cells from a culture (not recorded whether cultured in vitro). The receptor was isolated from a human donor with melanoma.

CDR3 bases: TGTGCCACCAGCAGGTGGGGCAGGAGCACTGAAGCTTTCTTT. Residues: CATSRWGRSTEAFF. The chain uses TRBV15 and TRBJ1-1; the D gene is possibly TRBD1 (5 bases). The V gene's germline CDR1 is LNHNV and CDR2 YYDKDF (reference sequence). V lost 3 bases and J 4 bases, leaving 12 bases between the germline ends. CDR3 size: 14 residues.